This TCR beta chain was captured in a study of cytomegalovirus exposure and HLA in healthy donors. Study summary: Inside one of the first data releases sat about 85 million unique TCRs taken from HLA-typed donors.

Turning to this clone: The antigen is unknown.

PCR was performed using 60 Vbeta and 13 Jbeta primers. Generated by immunoSEQ multiplex PCR, the TCRdb table keeps only in-frame clones and is missing some. In total, the table holds 65,000 to 95,000 clones. Study-wide results and limits: The authors listed around 150 TCR beta chains as cytomegalovirus-associated.

This receptor was obtained from a man aged 25 to 40 in good health and CMV-seronegative. Specimen: PBMCs.

This CDR3 reads CASRHAPYGYTF. CDR3 coding DNA: TGTGCCAGCAGACACGCACCTTATGGCTACACCTTC. V gene TRBV6-5 combines with J gene TRBJ1-2, with D uncertain. From germline, CDR1 is MNHEY and CDR2 SVGAGI. CDR3 length: 12 residues. The germline V and J ends were trimmed by 6 bases and 5 bases, with 10 bases remaining between them.